A selection of T cell receptor beta chains follows, all from one sample in a study of Graves' ophthalmopathy and Graves' hyperthyroidism. TCRdb fed the multiplex PCR reads into MiXCR, producing one record per CDR3 protein. The sample has over a million distinct CDR3 sequences; 35% to 40% are singletons. Sample: peripheral blood or thyroid tissue (not recorded which). All receptors derive from an adult man with Graves' hyperthyroidism. Each CDR3 is given with its conserved first and last residue. D genes are given only for firm matches. Only some rows state a clone size, as once, few, many or a class for expanded clones.

clone_size j_call d_call v_call cdr3_aa cdr3_nt
. TRBJ1-3 . TRBV11-2 CASSFTGASGNTIYF TGTGCCAGCAGCTTTACAGGCGCCTCTGGAAACACCATATATTTT
many TRBJ2-7 TRBD2 TRBV10-3 CAIKTSGGSYEQYF TGTGCCATCAAGACTAGCGGGGGATCCTACGAGCAGTACTTC
many TRBJ2-7 . TRBV20-1 CSASKQSSYEQYF TGCAGTGCATCCAAACAGTCTTCCTACGAGCAGTACTTC
. TRBJ2-2 TRBD1 TRBV19 CASSNGQGNTGELFF TGTGCCAGTAGTAATGGACAGGGAAACACCGGGGAGCTGTTTTTT
few TRBJ1-2 TRBD1 TRBV29-1 CSVPGTASGYTF TGCAGCGTTCCTGGGACAGCCTCTGGCTACACCTTC
many TRBJ1-5 . TRBV7-2 CASTLPRTQTGSNQPQHF TGTGCCAGCACTCTCCCTAGGACACAAACGGGGAGCAATCAGCCCCAGCATTTT
. TRBJ1-6 . TRBV12-3/TRBV12-4 CASSSGPSYNSPLHF TGTGCCAGCAGTTCCGGGCCCTCCTATAATTCACCCCTCCACTTT
. TRBJ1-2 TRBD1 TRBV15 CATSRVGDRVYGYTF TGTGCCACCAGCAGAGTTGGGGACAGGGTGTATGGCTACACCTTC
many TRBJ1-4 TRBD1 TRBV5-1 CASSDVRGQGEKLFF TGCGCCAGCAGCGACGTCAGGGGGCAGGGTGAAAAACTGTTTTTT
many TRBJ1-4 . TRBV29-1 CSVARDGNEKLFF TGCAGCGTTGCCCGGGACGGGAATGAAAAACTGTTTTTT
many TRBJ1-2 TRBD1 TRBV5-1 CASSGSGQYGYTF TGCGCCAGCAGCGGATCGGGACAGTATGGCTACACCTTC
many TRBJ2-7 . TRBV20-1 CSARDRGDRSSYEQYF TGCAGTGCTAGAGATCGGGGTGACAGGAGCTCCTACGAGCAGTACTTC
many TRBJ1-5 . TRBV10-2 CASSESAANQPQHF TGCGCCAGCAGTGAGTCGGCAGCTAATCAGCCCCAGCATTTT
many TRBJ2-5 TRBD2 TRBV20-1 CSVGRERQETQYF TGCAGTGTGGGGCGGGAGAGACAAGAGACCCAGTACTTC
few TRBJ1-2 . TRBV12-3/TRBV12-4 CASSPPGTSYGYTF TGTGCCAGCAGTCCCCCCGGGACAAGCTATGGCTACACCTTC
few TRBJ1-6 . TRBV7-9 CASSDVLRGRFSSPLHF TGTGCCAGCAGCGACGTCCTTCGAGGAAGATTTAGTTCACCCCTCCACTTT
once TRBJ2-5 TRBD1 TRBV20-1 CSAGKTGGQETQYF TGCAGTGCTGGAAAAACAGGGGGCCAAGAGACCCAGTACTTC
. TRBJ2-7 . TRBV10-3 CASSLAGAFTKQYF TGTGCCAGCAGTTTGGCAGGGGCCTTTACGAAGCAGTACTTC
few TRBJ2-5 . TRBV28 CAIQPSIIETQYF TGTGCCATTCAGCCTAGCATTATAGAGACCCAGTACTTC
many TRBJ1-3 . TRBV19 CASSDRKTSGNTIYF TGTGCCAGTAGTGATCGGAAGACCTCTGGAAACACCATATATTTT